This TCR beta chain is from a study of beta chain features in type 1 diabetes. Study-wide results and caveats: VDJ junctions from type 1 diabetes patients carried fewer insertions and larger deletions.

The study reverse transcribed the entire isolated RNA, so it sequenced expressed TCRB transcripts. It was found that naive, central memory and regulatory T cell samples averaged about 4 million reads. Clones were sequenced by immunoSEQ multiplex PCR, and TCRdb holds only the in-frame ones, with some missing. This sample yields about 470,000 clones, of which about 30% are seen a single time; almost 0.065% belongs to the top ten. CDR3 length equals 15 residues. V was pared by 2 bases and J by 4 bases, with 12 bases between. Germline lookup yields CDR1 SGHNT and CDR2 YYREEE (reference sequence). Worth noting for this clone: Its antigen is not known.

The source is a man younger than 35 in good health. Material: naive CD4+ T cells from blood. This chain joins TRBV5-4 and TRBJ2-2; D remains unclear. CDR3 region: CASSLSPLGTGELFF. As DNA, the CDR3 is TGTGCCAGCAGCTTATCTCCTCTGGGCACCGGGGAGCTGTTTTTT.